This T cell receptor beta chain derives from a study of vaccination and CD4 T cells after COVID-19 (dated by TCRdb to 2022 to 2024). Concerning the study at large: Convalescent patients had a positive SARS-CoV-2 result on nasal swab PCR, and of these patients, several had mild disease and one had severe disease. In the convalescent cohort there were six males and four females, among whom were two Hispanic individuals, seven Caucasians, two Asians and one multiracial person. Participants received two doses of either the Pfizer-BioNTech BNT162b2 vaccine (n=8) or the Moderna mRNA-1273 vaccine (n=2). Post-COVID blood samples from convalescent patients were collected a median of about 110 days after diagnosis, with a range of 35 to 161 days. Post-vaccine blood samples were collected a median of about 11 weeks after the second vaccine dose, ranging from roughly 12 to 241 days. A few convalescent patients were sampled both early after vaccination (day 14) and late after vaccination (days 161 to 241). The cultures were stimulated with overlapping spike peptide pools from SARS-CoV-2 and from the common cold coronaviruses HCoV-NL63, HCoV-OC43 and HCoV-229E. Control cultures received a CEFX viral epitope pool as the positive control, an HIV-1 Nef peptide pool as the negative control, or no peptide. In around 10 COVID-19 convalescent patients and a few infection-naive healthy vaccine recipients, researchers compared the spike-specific CD4+ TCR repertoire from before mRNA vaccination with the repertoire from after. The study at large found these results: Only a relatively small number of convalescent patients were included in the study, and early timepoints following natural infection were not analyzed. Of the vaccine-specific clones in convalescent patients, 304 of 307, or nearly all, reacted only to SARS-CoV-2 spike and did not cross-react with common cold coronaviruses. An increase in the median number of SARS-CoV-2-reactive clonotypes from approximately 23 after infection to 38 after vaccination was observed, but the change was not found to be significant. Among the post-vaccine SARS-CoV-2-reactive clones in convalescent patients, a median 86.3% showed up only after vaccination, which suggests vaccine-specific priming.

Library creation used PCR. DNA from cultured CD4+ T cells underwent TCR sequencing with the Oncomine TCR Beta short-read assay at the Johns Hopkins FTIC core. Genomic DNA was extracted from the cultured CD4+ T cells with the QIAamp micro DNA kit. Oncomine TCR Beta libraries from cultured CD4+ T cells were pooled with unique dual indexes and sequenced on an Illumina iSeq 100. On the authors' methods: Non-productive sequences were removed, and CDR3s that did not start with C, did not end with F or W, or were shorter than 7 amino acids were discarded. Antigen-specific clonotypes were identified using the MANAFEST web application through comparison of peptide-stimulated wells with reference and other culture wells. For a clone to be called positive, the clone needed an FDR below 0.05, an odds ratio above 5, and a productive frequency above 0.1% in at least two of three replicate wells. A clonotype was classed as cross-reactive if the clonotype showed significant expansion both in SARS-CoV-2 spike wells and in at least one common cold coronavirus spike condition. Similarity between CDR3 sequences was evaluated in R version 3.6.1 using Levenshtein distances (stringdist) and unrooted phylogenetic trees (ape). The public reads were run again by TCRdb, first through fastp at Q25 and then through MiXCR, and only productive beta chains were kept. Every distinct CDR3 protein forms one entry, paired with its most common genes and DNA. What appears here as the V and J calls and clone size reflects TCRdb's work, not the paper's. This sample lists 25,000 or so distinct CDR3 sequences; over 30% were detected once. The ten largest make up about 3.3% of the sample.

CDR1 LNHDA and CDR2 SQIVND are derived from the germline V gene (reference sequence). Its CDR3 holds 15 amino acids, cysteine through phenylalanine. Only CDR3 DNA remains: 45 bases, in frame from the first base. V drops 4 bases and J drops 3 bases, leaving 16 bases in between. As for this clonotype: This clone's antigen is unknown. No per-base quality is available; no much larger clone lies one base away.

The sample's time point label, in plain terms: late sampling 161 to 241 days after vaccination in three convalescent patients. Read against the paper, the sample's treatment or condition label means: roughly 11-day PBMC culture with coronavirus spike peptide pools or control peptides (ViraFEST assay). The ViraFEST assay, used in the study, expanded antigen-specific T cells with peptide pools and then identified the expanded clonotypes through TCR sequencing. The positive SARS-CoV-2 PCR tests of the convalescent patients were dated from March to December 2020, before the Alpha, Beta and Delta variants emerged in the United States. About 2 million PBMCs per well were cultured in IMDM with approximately 5.5% human AB serum and roughly 10 IU/ml IL-2, plus 10 ug/ml peptide pools. Half of the culture medium was replaced with fresh IL-2-containing medium on days 3 and 7. After 10 to 11 days of culture, CD4+ T cells were isolated by negative selection with the EasySep CD4+ T cell isolation kit. Ficoll-Paque Plus gradient centrifugation was used to isolate PBMCs from whole blood, and the isolated PBMCs were then either used fresh or cryopreserved at -140C. Culture conditions were generally each tested in triplicate wells.

This clonotype originated in a human donor who had recovered from COVID-19. The material sequenced was CD4+ T cells from blood, cultured in vitro, taken about 7 months after SARS-CoV-2 vaccination. Recombination linked TRBV19 to TRBJ2-7; the D gene is perhaps TRBD1 or TRBD2, each of them matching over 5 bases. The nucleotide sequence reads as follows: TGTGCCAGTAGTACCCCCGGGACGGGCGGCTACGAGCAGTACTTC. The translation is CASSTPGTGGYEQYF.